One sample yielded the 30 T cell receptor beta chains listed below, sequenced in a study of cytomegalovirus exposure and HLA in healthy donors. A multiplex PCR was run with 60 Vbeta primers and 13 Jbeta primers. Clones were sequenced by immunoSEQ multiplex PCR, and TCRdb holds only the in-frame ones, with some missing. The table lists tens of thousands of clones, around 81% of them singletons, with about 0.53% in the top ten. The sequenced material came from PBMCs. The receptors shown here come from a man aged 30 to 45 in good health and CMV-seronegative.

This chain connects TRBV7-9 to TRBJ2-1, with a tentative D call TRBD1 (6 bases). In germline, CDR1 is SEHNR, CDR2 FQNEAQ (reference sequence). The CDR3 covers 16 residues. Trimming took off 1 base at V and 10 bases at J, with 20 bases between the two ends. The CDR3 nucleotides are TGTGCCAGCAGCTTAGAGGGACAAGGTTATTGGGTGGAGCAGTTCTTC. Residues: CASSLEGQGYWVEQFF.

This clone is a singleton in its sample. This chain links TRBV5-6 with TRBJ2-2, with TRBD1 identical over 8 bases. CDR1 SGHDT and CDR2 YYEEEE come from the germline V gene. Germline trimming cut 3 bases from V and 5 bases from J; bases unmatched to any gene: 6. This CDR3 comprises 15 residues. This CDR3 is CASSYRTGRTGELFF. CDR3 in DNA: TGTGCCAGCAGCTACCGGACAGGGAGGACCGGGGAGCTGTTTTTT.

This clone was observed a handful of times. This chain joins TRBV28 and TRBJ2-7; tentatively, D is TRBD1 (5 bases). The germline V gene has CDR1 MDHEN and CDR2 SYDVKM. This CDR3 spans 13 amino acids. Trimming cost V 6 bases and J 5 bases, with 14 bases left between them. DNA of the CDR3: TGTGCCAGCAGATTGGGGCAATTAAACGAGCAGTACTTC. Encoded protein: CASRLGQLNEQYF. Looking up the rest from reference TRBV28 and TRBJ2-7 gives the full variable domain: DVKVTQSSRYLVKRTGEKVFLECVQDMDHENMFWYRQDPGLGLRLIYFSYDVKMKEKGDIPEGYSVSREKKERFSLILESASTNQTSMYLCASRLGQLNEQYFGPGTRLTVT.

V gene TRBV12-5 combines with J gene TRBJ1-4; a weak D match, TRBD1 (5 bases). Germline assignment: CDR1 LGHNT and CDR2 FRNRAP. This CDR3 spans 15 amino acids. Trimming stripped 0 bases from V and 4 bases from J, with 9 bases between. DNA of the CDR3: TGTGCTAGTGGTTTGGTTCAGGGTCTTAATGAAAAACTGTTTTTT. Translating gives CASGLVQGLNEKLFF.

CDR3 sequence (DNA): TGCAGTGCAGCGACAGGGGGCGGCTACACCTTC. This translates into CSAATGGGYTF. This rearrangement joins TRBV20-1 to TRBJ1-2; 10 nucleotides align to TRBD1. The CDR3 totals 11 residues. Germline V gene sequence: CDR1 DFQATT, CDR2 SNEGSKA (reference sequence). V lost 6 bases to trimming and J lost 8 bases; unmatched junction nucleotides: 3.

This clone was counted once. CDR3 residues: CASTWDSVNEQFF. The DNA of the CDR3 is TGTGCCAGCACCTGGGACAGTGTCAATGAGCAGTTCTTC. V gene TRBV6-1 combines with J gene TRBJ2-1, with 7 bases fitting TRBD1. V lost 7 bases and J lost 6; bases outside the gene matches: 6. The CDR3 is 13 residues long. In germline, CDR1 is MNHNS, CDR2 SASEGT.

The chain employs TRBV7-2 and TRBJ1-1, with TRBD1 identical over 10 bases. Germline assignment: CDR1 SGHTA and CDR2 FQGNSA. The CDR3 contains 15 residues. Losses at the gene ends were 8 bases for V and 3 bases for J; bases not matched to a gene: 9. CDR3 DNA sequence: TGTGCCAGCGGCCCTGACAGGGGGCGTTACACTGAAGCTTTCTTT. It yields the protein CASGPDRGRYTEAFF.

The J gene is TRBJ1-4, the V gene TRBV5-5; 8 positions agree with TRBD1. Unmatched junction bases numbered 13, after V lost 5 bases and J lost 7 bases. This CDR3 comprises 16 residues. Looked up from germline, CDR1 is SGHKS and CDR2 is YYEKEE (reference sequence). The CDR3 DNA is TGTGCCAGCAGTCTCGCCGGGGGGACAGGCGGTGAAAAACTGTTTTTT. It yields the protein CASSLAGGTGGEKLFF.

The chain employs TRBV14 and TRBJ2-5; no definite D call. Germline CDR1 and CDR2: SGHDN and FVKESK. Between the trimmed V and J ends, which lost 0 bases and 2 bases, there was a span of 16 bases. This CDR3 region has 17 residues. The CDR3 sequence: CASSQDELGRIQETQYF. The CDR3 bases are TGTGCCAGCAGCCAAGATGAATTGGGCAGGATTCAAGAGACCCAGTACTTC.

The CDR3 protein is CASSSEGATGELFF. In nucleotides, the CDR3 is TGTGCCAGCAGCTCCGAGGGAGCCACCGGGGAGCTGTTTTTT. The chain recombines TRBV2 with TRBJ2-2; maybe TRBD2 (5 bases). V dropped 6 bases and J dropped 4 bases, with 12 bases sitting between them. Germline CDR1 and CDR2: SNHLY and FYNNEI. CDR3 size: 14 residues.

This clone occurred a few times. The rearrangement links TRBV4-1 to TRBJ1-1, with 8 bases lining up with TRBD1. This CDR3 has 15 amino acids. The V gene end was trimmed by 4 bases and the J gene end by 6 bases; junction bases not matched to a gene: 10. Germline V lookup: CDR1 MGHRA, CDR2 YSYEKL. The DNA for the CDR3 is TGCGCCAGCAGCCCTCGACAGGGGCGAGGGGCTGAAGCTTTCTTT. This translates into CASSPRQGRGAEAFF.

The chain links TRBV10-3 to TRBJ2-3; a weak D match, TRBD2 (6 bases). Between the trimmed V and J ends, which lost 4 bases and 3 bases, there was a span of 8 bases. Germline V CDR1 and CDR2: ENHRY, SYGVKD. This CDR3 comprises 13 residues. The CDR3 is CAISVRGTDTQYF. CDR3 sequence (DNA): TGTGCCATCAGTGTTCGGGGGACAGATACGCAGTATTTT.

This chain connects TRBV19 to TRBJ1-2; tentative D call: TRBD1 (6 bases). The germline V and J ends were trimmed by 8 bases and 2 bases, with 15 bases remaining between them. Germline-derived CDR1 and CDR2 are LNHDA and SQIVND (reference sequence). The CDR3 sequence is 14 residues long. DNA for the CDR3: TGTGCCAGTGGGACAAGACAGACAAACTATGGCTACACCTTC. Translating gives CASGTRQTNYGYTF.

The chain combines TRBV19 with TRBJ1-2; the D gene is possibly TRBD1 (5 bases). Germline CDR1 LNHDA, CDR2 SQIVND (reference sequence). V lost 3 bases and J lost 4, with 15 bases in between. This CDR3 is 15 amino acids long. CDR3 in DNA: TGTGCCAGTAGTATGGGTGGGGCAGGGATCTATGGCTACACCTTC. It codes for CASSMGGAGIYGYTF.

The table lists this clone with a few counts. This chain uses TRBV6-5 with TRBJ2-3; D call uncertain. There are 12 residues in the CDR3. Trimming left V 2 bases short and J 5 bases short, with 5 bases between. CDR1 is MNHEY, CDR2 SVGAGI, per germline. The chain's CDR3 is CASSYGRDTQYF. CDR3 sequence (DNA): TGTGCCAGCAGTTACGGCAGAGATACGCAGTATTTT.

Only one count was recorded for this clone. The J gene is TRBJ1-6, the V gene TRBV27, with D unclear. This CDR3 contains 16 residues. Germline V gene lookup returns CDR1 MNHEY and CDR2 SMNVEV (reference sequence). V was shortened by 0 bases and J by 10 bases, with 16 bases between the two germline ends. The chain's CDR3 is CASSLSGTHSRSPLHF. The CDR3 DNA is TGTGCCAGCAGTTTATCTGGCACGCATAGCAGATCACCCCTCCACTTT.

The chain has TRBV21-1 and TRBJ1-5. TRBV21-1 is designated a pseudogene. The CDR3 consists of 15 residues. CDR3 region: CASSKDEYSNQPQHF. CDR3 in DNA: TGTGCCAGCAGCAAAGATGAGTATAGCAATCAGCCCCAGCATTTT.

The rearrangement uses TRBV9 and TRBJ2-2; weak D call: TRBD1 (6 bases). Germline V CDR1 and CDR2: SGDLS, YYNGEE. The CDR3 has 17 amino acids. V was shortened by 1 base and J by 5 bases, with 18 bases between the two germline ends. The CDR3 coding sequence is TGTGCCAGCAGCGTAAAGACAGGTCAACCGTGGACCGGGGAGCTGTTTTTT. Its translation is CASSVKTGQPWTGELFF.

The chain carries TRBV7-9 and TRBJ2-7; TRBD1 matches 7 bases. There are 14 residues in the CDR3. The V gene end was trimmed by 3 bases and the J gene end by 6 bases; junction bases not matched to a gene: 8. Germline V lookup: CDR1 SEHNR, CDR2 FQNEAQ (reference sequence). The CDR3 DNA reads as TGTGCCAGCAGCTTCTTCCAGGGGGTCGGCGAGCAGTACTTC. The encoded protein is CASSFFQGVGEQYF.

The chain joins TRBV11-2 to TRBJ2-3, with TRBD1 matching over 10 bases. The CDR3 loop spans 16 amino acids. J lost 4 bases, V lost 3 bases, and 7 bases had no gene match. Germline V gene data show CDR1 as SGHAT and CDR2 as FQNNGV. The CDR3, as DNA: TGTGCCAGCAGCTTGACAGGGGGCAAATTGGCAGATACGCAGTATTTT. Translated: CASSLTGGKLADTQYF.

The chain has TRBV27 and TRBJ2-5; 12 bases are shared with TRBD2. CDR3 length: 15 amino acids. V was pared by 5 bases and J by 5 bases, with 6 bases of the junction left unmatched. The germline CDR1 and CDR2 sequences are MNHEY and SMNVEV (reference sequence). The chain's CDR3 is CASSGLAGRMETQYF. The CDR3 region has the DNA TGTGCCAGCAGTGGACTAGCGGGGCGCATGGAGACCCAGTACTTC.

This clone has just one count. The V and J genes are TRBV9 and TRBJ1-3; no firm D call. Between the trimmed V and J ends, which lost 0 bases and 4 bases, there was a span of 14 bases. Germline CDR1 SGDLS, CDR2 YYNGEE. The CDR3 spans 16 residues. CDR3 in DNA: TGTGCCAGCAGCGTAGCTTGGAGGCCCGCCGGAAACACCATATATTTT. Its translation: CASSVAWRPAGNTIYF.

The gene calls are TRBV29-1 and TRBJ2-1; D possibly corresponds to TRBD2 (5 bases). The CDR3 is 13 amino acids. Trimming removed 6 bases from V and 8 bases from J, with 17 bases in between. Germline loops: CDR1 SQVTM, CDR2 ANQGSEA. CDR3 loop: CSVKSGTGDEQFF. The DNA of the CDR3 is TGCAGCGTGAAAAGCGGTACTGGGGATGAGCAGTTCTTC.

The chain uses TRBV7-2 and TRBJ1-4, with D maybe TRBD1 (5 bases). Germline CDR1 and CDR2: SGHTA and FQGNSA. The CDR3 has 15 amino acids. Trimming took 1 base from V and 2 from J, leaving 8 bases between them. CDR3 nucleotide sequence: TGTGCCAGCAGCTTAGTGGGGGGTACTAATGAAAAACTGTTTTTT. Translating gives CASSLVGGTNEKLFF.

The rearrangement joins TRBV11-2 to TRBJ2-3, with D possibly matching TRBD2 (5 bases). Germline V gives CDR1 SGHAT, CDR2 FQNNGV. This CDR3 is 16 amino acids long. V lost 0 bases, J lost 2 bases, and 12 bases lay in between. Written as DNA, the CDR3 is TGTGCCAGCAGCTTAGAAAGGACTCTAACCACAGATACGCAGTATTTT. Translated: CASSLERTLTTDTQYF.

The chain has TRBV19 and TRBJ2-3; possible D gene TRBD2, 5 bases. Trimming removed 3 bases from V and 0 bases from J, with 16 bases in between. The CDR3 has 17 residues. Germline values: CDR1 LNHDA, CDR2 SQIVND (reference sequence). The CDR3 DNA follows: TGTGCCAGTAGTATCCTAGGAGCTAGCCTTAGCACAGATACGCAGTATTTT. This translates into CASSILGASLSTDTQYF.

V gene TRBV2 combines with J gene TRBJ2-4, with 7 bases that match TRBD2. After removal of 11 bases from V and 13 bases from J, the junction contained 14 bases not matched to a gene. This CDR3 has 12 residues. Germline CDR1 and CDR2: SNHLY and FYNNEI. CDR3 nucleotides: TGTGCCGGGGGGGACGGACTCCGGGACCAGTACTTC. Its protein product is CAGGDGLRDQYF.

This sequence joins TRBV5-6 and TRBJ1-2, with a possible D match to TRBD1 (5 bases). CDR1 and CDR2 (germline): SGHDT, YYEEEE. The V and J ends lost 2 bases and 3 bases respectively, with 11 bases between them. The CDR3 length is 14 residues. The chain's CDR3 is CASSLAGQDYGYTF. CDR3 DNA sequence: TGTGCCAGCAGCTTAGCAGGGCAGGACTATGGCTACACCTTC.

This chain uses TRBV5-4 with TRBJ1-4; TRBD1 matches at 12 bases. Losses at the gene ends were 4 bases for V and 7 bases for J; bases not matched to a gene: 14. The CDR3 covers 18 residues. Germline V lookup: CDR1 SGHNT, CDR2 YYREEE (reference sequence). The CDR3 nucleotides read TGTGCCAGCAGCCGATACCGGGACAGGGGGCTTGTTAGTGAAAAACTGTTTTTT. Protein: CASSRYRDRGLVSEKLFF.

This clone is medium-sized (0.01 to 0.1%) by share. The chain uses TRBV7-9 and TRBJ1-2; D might be TRBD1 (5 bases). This CDR3 contains 17 residues. V was clipped by 1 base and J by 1 base, with 16 bases between them. Germline assignment: CDR1 SEHNR and CDR2 FQNEAQ (reference sequence). The CDR3 DNA reads as TGTGCCAGCAGCTTAGAATTGGGCCCGACAGTTAACTATGGCTACACCTTC. Translated, it gives CASSLELGPTVNYGYTF.